This TCR beta chain was sequenced during a study of long-term antiretroviral therapy in people with HIV. The CDR3 is 13 amino acids. Trimming removed 5 bases from V and 6 bases from J, with 12 bases in between. CDR1 SGHNT and CDR2 YENEEA come from the germline V gene. The immunoSEQ assay was v3.0, run at survey level. Produced via immunoSEQ multiplex PCR; TCRdb's table is partial and in-frame only. Of some 17,000 clones in the sample, about four fifths are singletons; the top ten hold 14% to 15%. This clone was recorded only once. The rearrangement uses TRBV11-3 and TRBJ2-3; D not certain. This TCR was recovered from a woman between 50 and 59 years old with HIV. Here the sequenced sample was unsorted PBMCs, taken nearly 2.6 years before starting antiretroviral therapy. CDR3 protein: CASSQSWRDTQYF. The CDR3 DNA sequence: TGTGCCAGCAGCCAATCATGGCGGGATACGCAGTATTTT.